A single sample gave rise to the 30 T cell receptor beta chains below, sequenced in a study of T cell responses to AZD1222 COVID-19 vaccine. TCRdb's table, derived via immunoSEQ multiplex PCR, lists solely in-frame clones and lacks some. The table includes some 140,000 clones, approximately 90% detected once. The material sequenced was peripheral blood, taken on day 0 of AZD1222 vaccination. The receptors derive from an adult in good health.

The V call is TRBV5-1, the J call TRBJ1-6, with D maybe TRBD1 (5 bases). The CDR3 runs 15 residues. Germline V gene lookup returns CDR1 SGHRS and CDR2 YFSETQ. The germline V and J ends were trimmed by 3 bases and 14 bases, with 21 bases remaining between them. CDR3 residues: CASSWGDGPSEALHF. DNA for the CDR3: TGCGCCAGCAGCTGGGGGGACGGCCCCAGTGAGGCCCTCCACTTT.

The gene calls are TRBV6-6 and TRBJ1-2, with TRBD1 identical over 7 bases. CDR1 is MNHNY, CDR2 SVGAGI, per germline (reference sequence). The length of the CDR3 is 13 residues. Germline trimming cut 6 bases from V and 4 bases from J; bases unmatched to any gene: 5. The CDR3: CASSRQGSYGYTF. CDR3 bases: TGTGCCAGCAGCCGACAGGGCAGCTATGGCTACACCTTC.

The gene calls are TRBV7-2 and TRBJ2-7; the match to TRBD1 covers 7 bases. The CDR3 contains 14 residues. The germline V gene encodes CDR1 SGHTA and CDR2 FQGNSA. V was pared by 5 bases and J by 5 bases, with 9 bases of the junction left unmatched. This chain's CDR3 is CASSLDRVWDEQYF. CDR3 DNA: TGTGCCAGCAGCCTCGACAGGGTTTGGGACGAGCAGTACTTC. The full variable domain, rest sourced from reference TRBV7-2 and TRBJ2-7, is GAGVSQSPSNKVTEKGKDVELRCDPISGHTALYWYRQSLGQGLEFLIYFQGNSAPDKSGLPSDRFSAERTGGSVSTLTIQRTQQEDSAVYLCASSLDRVWDEQYFGPGTRLTVT.

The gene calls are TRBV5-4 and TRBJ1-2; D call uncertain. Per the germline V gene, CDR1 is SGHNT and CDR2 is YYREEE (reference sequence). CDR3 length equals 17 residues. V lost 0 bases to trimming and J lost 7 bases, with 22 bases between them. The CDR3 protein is CASSLAYTIAMWSGYTF. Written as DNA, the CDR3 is TGTGCCAGCAGCTTGGCCTATACAATCGCGATGTGGAGTGGCTACACCTTC. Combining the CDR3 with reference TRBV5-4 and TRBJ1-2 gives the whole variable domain ETGVTQSPTHLIKTRGQQVTLRCSSQSGHNTVSWYQQALGQGPQFIFQYYREEENGRGNFPPRFSGLQFPNYSSELNVNALELDDSALYLCASSLAYTIAMWSGYTFGSGTRLTVV.

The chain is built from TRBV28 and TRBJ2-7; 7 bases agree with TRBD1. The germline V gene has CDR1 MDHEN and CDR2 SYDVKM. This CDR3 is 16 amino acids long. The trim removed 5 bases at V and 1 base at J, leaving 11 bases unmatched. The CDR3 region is CASSPVRQGTSYEQYF. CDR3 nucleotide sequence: TGTGCCAGCAGTCCGGTACGACAGGGAACTTCCTACGAGCAGTACTTC.

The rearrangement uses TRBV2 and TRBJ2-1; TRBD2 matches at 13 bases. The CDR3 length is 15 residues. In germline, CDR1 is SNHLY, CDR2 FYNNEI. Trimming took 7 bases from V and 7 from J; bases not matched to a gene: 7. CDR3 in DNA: TGTGCCAGCATCGAGACTAGCGGGAGGAGGAATGAGCAGTTCTTC. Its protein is CASIETSGRRNEQFF.

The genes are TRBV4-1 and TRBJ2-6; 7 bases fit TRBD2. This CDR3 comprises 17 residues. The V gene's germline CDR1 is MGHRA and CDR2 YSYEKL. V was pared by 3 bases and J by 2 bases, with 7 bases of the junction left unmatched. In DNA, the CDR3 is TGCGCCAGCAGCCAGTGGGGAGGGGATGCTGGGGCCAACGTCCTGACTTTC. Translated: CASSQWGGDAGANVLTF.

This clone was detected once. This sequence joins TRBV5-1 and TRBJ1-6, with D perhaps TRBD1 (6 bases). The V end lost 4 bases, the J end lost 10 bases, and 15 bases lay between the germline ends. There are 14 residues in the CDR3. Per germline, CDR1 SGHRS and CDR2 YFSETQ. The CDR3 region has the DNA TGCGCCAGCAGCCCTGGACAGAGGGAGTCACCCCTCCACTTT. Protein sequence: CASSPGQRESPLHF.

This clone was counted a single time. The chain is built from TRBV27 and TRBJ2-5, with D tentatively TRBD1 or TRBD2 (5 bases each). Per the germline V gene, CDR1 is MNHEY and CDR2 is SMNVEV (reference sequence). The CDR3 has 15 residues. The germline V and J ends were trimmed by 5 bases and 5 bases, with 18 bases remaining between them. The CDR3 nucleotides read TGTGCCAGCAGTCACCGGGGACCGCCGGGTGAGACCCAGTACTTC. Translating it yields CASSHRGPPGETQYF.

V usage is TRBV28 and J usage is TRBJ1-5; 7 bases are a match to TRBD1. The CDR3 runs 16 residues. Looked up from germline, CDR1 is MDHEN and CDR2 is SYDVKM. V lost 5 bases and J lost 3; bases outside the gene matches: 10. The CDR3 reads CASSPLGQTLNQPQHF. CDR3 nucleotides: TGTGCCAGCAGTCCCCTGGGACAGACCCTCAATCAGCCCCAGCATTTT.

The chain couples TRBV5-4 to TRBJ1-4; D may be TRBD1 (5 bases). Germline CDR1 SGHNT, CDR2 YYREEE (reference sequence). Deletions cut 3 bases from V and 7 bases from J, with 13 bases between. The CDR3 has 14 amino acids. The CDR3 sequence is CASSYMGGTEKLFF. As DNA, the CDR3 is TGTGCCAGCAGCTACATGGGTGGGACTGAAAAACTGTTTTTT.

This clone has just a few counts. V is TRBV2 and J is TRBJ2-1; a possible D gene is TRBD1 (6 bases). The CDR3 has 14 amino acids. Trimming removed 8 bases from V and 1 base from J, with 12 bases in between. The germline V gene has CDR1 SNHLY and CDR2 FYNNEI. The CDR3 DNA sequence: TGTGCCAGCGGATCAGGGGCATCCTACAATGAGCAGTTCTTC. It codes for CASGSGASYNEQFF.

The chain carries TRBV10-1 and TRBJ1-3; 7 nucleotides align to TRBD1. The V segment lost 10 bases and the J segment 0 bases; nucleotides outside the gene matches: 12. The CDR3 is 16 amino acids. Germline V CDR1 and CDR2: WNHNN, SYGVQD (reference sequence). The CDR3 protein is CATDRPLAPSGNTIYF. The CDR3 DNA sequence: TGCGCCACGGACAGGCCTCTTGCTCCCTCTGGAAACACCATATATTTT.

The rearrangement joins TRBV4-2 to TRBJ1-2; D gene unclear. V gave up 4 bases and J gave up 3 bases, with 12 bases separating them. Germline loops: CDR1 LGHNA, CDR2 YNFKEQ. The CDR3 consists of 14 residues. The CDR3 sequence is CASSPREGYYGYTF. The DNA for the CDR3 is TGTGCCAGCAGCCCCCGGGAAGGCTACTATGGCTACACCTTC.

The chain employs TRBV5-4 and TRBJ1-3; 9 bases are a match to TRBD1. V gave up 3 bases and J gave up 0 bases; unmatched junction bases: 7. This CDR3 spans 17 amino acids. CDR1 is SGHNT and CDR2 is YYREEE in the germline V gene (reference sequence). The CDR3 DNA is TGTGCCAGCAGCTCTACGGGACAGGGATACTCTGGAAACACCATATATTTT. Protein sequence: CASSSTGQGYSGNTIYF.

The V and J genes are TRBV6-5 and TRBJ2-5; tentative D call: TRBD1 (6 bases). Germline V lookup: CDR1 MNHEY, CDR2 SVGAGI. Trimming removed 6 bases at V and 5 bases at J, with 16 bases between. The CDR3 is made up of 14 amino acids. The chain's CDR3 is CASRLQGSGETQYF. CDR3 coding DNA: TGTGCCAGCAGACTACAGGGATCTGGGGAGACCCAGTACTTC.

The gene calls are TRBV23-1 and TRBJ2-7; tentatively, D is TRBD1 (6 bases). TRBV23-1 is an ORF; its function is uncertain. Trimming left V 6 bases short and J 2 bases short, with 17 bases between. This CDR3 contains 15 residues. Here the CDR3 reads CASRKLQGPPYEQYF. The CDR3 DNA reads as TGCGCCAGCAGGAAATTACAGGGACCCCCCTACGAGCAGTACTTC.

CDR3 coding DNA: TGTGCCAGCAGCAGCAGCGGAAACTCCTACGAGCAGTACTTC. Amino acids: CASSSSGNSYEQYF. This chain joins TRBV7-3 and TRBJ2-7, with TRBD2 as a possible D gene (5 bases). This CDR3 comprises 14 residues. The germline V and J ends were trimmed by 5 bases and 0 bases, with 11 bases remaining between them. Germline assignment: CDR1 SGHTA and CDR2 FQGTGA.

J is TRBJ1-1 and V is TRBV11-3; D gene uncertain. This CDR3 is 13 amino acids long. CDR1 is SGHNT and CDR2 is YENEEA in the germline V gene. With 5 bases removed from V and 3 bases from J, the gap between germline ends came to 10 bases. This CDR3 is CASSRTRDTEAFF. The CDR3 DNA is TGTGCCAGCAGCCGTACACGGGACACTGAAGCTTTCTTT.

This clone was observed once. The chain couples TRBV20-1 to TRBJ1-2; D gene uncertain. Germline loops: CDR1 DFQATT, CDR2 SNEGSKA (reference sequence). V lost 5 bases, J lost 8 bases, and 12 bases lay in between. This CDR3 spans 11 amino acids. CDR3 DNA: TGCAGTGCTCTAGGACGCTCCGGCTACACCTTC. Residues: CSALGRSGYTF.

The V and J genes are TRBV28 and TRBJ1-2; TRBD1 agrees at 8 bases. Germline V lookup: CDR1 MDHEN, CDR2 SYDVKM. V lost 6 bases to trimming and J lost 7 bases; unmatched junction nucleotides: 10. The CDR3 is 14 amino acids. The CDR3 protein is CASSEQGGRAGYTF. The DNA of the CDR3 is TGTGCCAGCAGCGAACAGGGGGGGAGGGCTGGCTACACCTTC.

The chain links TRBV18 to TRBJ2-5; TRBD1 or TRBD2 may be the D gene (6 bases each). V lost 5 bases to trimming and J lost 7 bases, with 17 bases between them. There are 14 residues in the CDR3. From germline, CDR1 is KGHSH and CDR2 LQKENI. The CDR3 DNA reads TGTGCCAGCTCAGCCAGGGACGGAGGGGGGACCCAGTACTTC. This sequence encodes CASSARDGGGTQYF. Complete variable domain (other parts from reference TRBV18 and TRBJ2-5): NAGVMQNPRHLVRRRGQEARLRCSPMKGHSHVYWYRQLPEEGLKFMVYLQKENIIDESGMPKERFSAEFPKEGPSILRIQQVVRGDSAAYFCASSARDGGGTQYFGPGTRLLVL.

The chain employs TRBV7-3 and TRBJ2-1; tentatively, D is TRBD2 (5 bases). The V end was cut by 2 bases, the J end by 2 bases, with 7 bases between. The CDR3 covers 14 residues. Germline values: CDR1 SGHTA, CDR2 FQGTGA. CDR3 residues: CASSLGAAYNEQFF. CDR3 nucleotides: TGTGCCAGCAGCTTAGGAGCGGCCTACAATGAGCAGTTCTTC. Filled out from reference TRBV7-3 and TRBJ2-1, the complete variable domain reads GAGVSQTPSNKVTEKGKYVELRCDPISGHTALYWYRQSLGQGPEFLIYFQGTGAADDSGLPNDRFFAVRPEGSVSTLKIQRTERGDSAVYLCASSLGAAYNEQFFGPGTRLTVL.

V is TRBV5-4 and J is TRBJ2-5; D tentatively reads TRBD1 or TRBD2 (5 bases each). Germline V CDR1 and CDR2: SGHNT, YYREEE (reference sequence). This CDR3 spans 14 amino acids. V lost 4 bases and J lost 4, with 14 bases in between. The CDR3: CASSAGLGLETQYF. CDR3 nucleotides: TGTGCCAGCAGCGCCGGACTGGGGCTAGAGACCCAGTACTTC.

Here the CDR3 reads CASSLARQGNYGYTF. The DNA for the CDR3 is TGTGCCAGCAGCTTGGCGCGACAGGGGAACTATGGCTACACCTTC. This chain joins TRBV5-4 and TRBJ1-2; 8 nucleotides match TRBD1. The CDR3 length is 15 residues. The J segment lost 2 bases and the V segment lost 0 bases, leaving 3 bases of the junction unmatched. Germline V gene data show CDR1 as SGHNT and CDR2 as YYREEE (reference sequence).

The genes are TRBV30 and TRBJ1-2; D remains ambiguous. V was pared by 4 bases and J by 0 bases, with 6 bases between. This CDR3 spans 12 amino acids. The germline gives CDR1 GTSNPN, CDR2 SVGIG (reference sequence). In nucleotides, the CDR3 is TGTGCCTGGAAGGCGGCTAACTATGGCTACACCTTC. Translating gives CAWKAANYGYTF.

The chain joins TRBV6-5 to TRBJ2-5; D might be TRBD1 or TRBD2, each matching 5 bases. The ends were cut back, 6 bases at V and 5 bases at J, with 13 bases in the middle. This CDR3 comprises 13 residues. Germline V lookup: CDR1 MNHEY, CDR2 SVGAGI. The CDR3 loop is CASRVLGVETQYF. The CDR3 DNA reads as TGTGCCAGCAGGGTTCTGGGGGTCGAGACCCAGTACTTC.

The CDR3 protein is CASHPGQGAHSPLHF. DNA for the CDR3: TGCGCCTCCCACCCGGGACAGGGGGCCCATTCACCCCTCCACTTT. The V and J genes are TRBV5-1 and TRBJ1-6; the match to TRBD1 covers 12 bases. With V trimmed by 10 bases and J by 8 bases, 10 bases remained unmatched. The CDR3 totals 15 residues. In germline, CDR1 is SGHRS, CDR2 YFSETQ.

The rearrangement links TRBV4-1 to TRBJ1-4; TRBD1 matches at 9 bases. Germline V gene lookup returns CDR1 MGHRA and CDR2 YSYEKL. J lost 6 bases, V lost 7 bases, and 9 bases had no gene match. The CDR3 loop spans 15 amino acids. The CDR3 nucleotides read TGCGCCAGCACCCCGGGGGACAGGGATGATGAAAAACTGTTTTTT. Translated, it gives CASTPGDRDDEKLFF.

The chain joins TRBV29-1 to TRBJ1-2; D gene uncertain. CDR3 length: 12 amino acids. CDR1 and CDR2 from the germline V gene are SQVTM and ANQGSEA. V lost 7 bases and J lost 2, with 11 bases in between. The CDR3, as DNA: TGCAGCGGCGGGCACTCCAACTATGGCTACACCTTC. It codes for CSGGHSNYGYTF.